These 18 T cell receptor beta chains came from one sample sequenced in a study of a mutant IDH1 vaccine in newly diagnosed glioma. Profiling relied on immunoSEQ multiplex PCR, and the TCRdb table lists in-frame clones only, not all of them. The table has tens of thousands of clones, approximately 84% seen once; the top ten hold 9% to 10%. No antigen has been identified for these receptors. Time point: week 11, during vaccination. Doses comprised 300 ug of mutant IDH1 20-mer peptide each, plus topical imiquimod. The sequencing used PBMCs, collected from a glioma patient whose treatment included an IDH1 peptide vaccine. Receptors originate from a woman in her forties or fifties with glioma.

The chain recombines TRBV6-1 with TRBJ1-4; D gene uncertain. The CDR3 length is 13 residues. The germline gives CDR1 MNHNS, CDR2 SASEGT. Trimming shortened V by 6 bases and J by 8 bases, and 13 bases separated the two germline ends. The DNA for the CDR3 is TGTGCCAGCAGGGGGTATTGGATGGAAAAACTGTTTTTT. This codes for CASRGYWMEKLFF.

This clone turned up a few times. The CDR3 region is CASSLGAGRNTEAFF. The CDR3, as DNA: TGTGCCAGCAGCTTGGGAGCAGGCCGGAACACTGAAGCTTTCTTT. The chain joins TRBV5-6 to TRBJ1-1; D is undetermined. Germline assignment: CDR1 SGHDT and CDR2 YYEEEE. The V end was cut by 0 bases, the J end by 1 base, with 10 bases between. The CDR3 runs 15 residues. Variable domain in full (rest from reference TRBV5-6 and TRBJ1-1): DAGVTQSPTHLIKTRGQQVTLRCSPKSGHDTVSWYQQALGQGPQFIFQYYEEEERQRGNFPDRFSGHQFPNYSSELNVNALLLGDSALYLCASSLGAGRNTEAFFGQGTRLTVV.

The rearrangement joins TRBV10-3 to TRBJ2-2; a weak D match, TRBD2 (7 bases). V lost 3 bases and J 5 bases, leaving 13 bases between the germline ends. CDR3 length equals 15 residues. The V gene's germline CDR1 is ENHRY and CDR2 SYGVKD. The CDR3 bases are TGTGCCATCAGTGATTATCGGGGGGCGACCGGGGAGCTGTTTTTT. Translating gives CAISDYRGATGELFF.

Written as DNA, the CDR3 is TGCGCCAGCAGCTTTACAGGGTCCCAATACAATGAGCAGTTCTTC. Translation: CASSFTGSQYNEQFF. This rearrangement joins TRBV5-1 to TRBJ2-1, with a tentative D call TRBD1 (6 bases). The V end lost 2 bases, the J end lost 4 bases, and 13 bases lay between the germline ends. Germline V gives CDR1 SGHRS, CDR2 YFSETQ. The length of the CDR3 is 15 residues.

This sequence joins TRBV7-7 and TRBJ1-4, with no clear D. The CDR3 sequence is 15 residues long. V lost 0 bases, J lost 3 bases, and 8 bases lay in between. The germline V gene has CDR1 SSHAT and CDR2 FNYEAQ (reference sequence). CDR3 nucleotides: TGTGCCAGCAGCTTAGCTGAGGGAGCTAATGAAAAACTGTTTTTT. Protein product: CASSLAEGANEKLFF.

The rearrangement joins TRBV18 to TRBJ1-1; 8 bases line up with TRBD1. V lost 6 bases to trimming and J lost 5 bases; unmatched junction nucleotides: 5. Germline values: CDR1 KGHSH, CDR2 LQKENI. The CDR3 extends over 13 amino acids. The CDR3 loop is CASSQGALTEAFF. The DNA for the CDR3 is TGTGCCAGCTCGCAGGGGGCGCTGACTGAAGCTTTCTTT.

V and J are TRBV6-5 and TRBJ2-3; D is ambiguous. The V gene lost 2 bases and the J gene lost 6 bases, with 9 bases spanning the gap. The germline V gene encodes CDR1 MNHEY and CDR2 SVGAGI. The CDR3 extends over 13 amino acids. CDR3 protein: CASSYRPGDTQYF. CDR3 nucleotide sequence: TGTGCCAGCAGTTACCGCCCTGGGGATACGCAGTATTTT.

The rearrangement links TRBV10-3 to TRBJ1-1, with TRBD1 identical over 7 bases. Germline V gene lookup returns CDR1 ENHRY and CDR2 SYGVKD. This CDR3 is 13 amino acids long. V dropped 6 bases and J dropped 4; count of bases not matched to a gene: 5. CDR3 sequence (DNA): TGTGCCATCAGGCCGGGACAGACCACTGAAGCTTTCTTT. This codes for CAIRPGQTTEAFF.

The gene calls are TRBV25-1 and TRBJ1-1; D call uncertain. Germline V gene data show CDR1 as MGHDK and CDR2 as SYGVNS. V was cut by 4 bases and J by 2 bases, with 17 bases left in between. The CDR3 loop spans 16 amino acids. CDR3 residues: CASSGSIPTGNTEAFF. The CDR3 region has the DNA TGTGCCAGCAGTGGATCTATACCGACGGGAAACACTGAAGCTTTCTTT.

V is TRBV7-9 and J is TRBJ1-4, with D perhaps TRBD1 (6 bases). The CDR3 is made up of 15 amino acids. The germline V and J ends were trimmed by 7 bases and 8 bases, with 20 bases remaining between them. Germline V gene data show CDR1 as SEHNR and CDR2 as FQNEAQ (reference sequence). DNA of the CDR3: TGTGCCAGCACCTCAGACAGGCTGCTCGGGGAAAAACTGTTTTTT. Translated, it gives CASTSDRLLGEKLFF. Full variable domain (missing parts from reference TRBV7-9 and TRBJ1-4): DTGVSQNPRHKITKRGQNVTFRCDPISEHNRLYWYRQTLGQGPEFLTYFQNEAQLEKSRLLSDRFSAERPKGSFSTLEIQRTEQGDSAMYLCASTSDRLLGEKLFFGSGTQLSVL.

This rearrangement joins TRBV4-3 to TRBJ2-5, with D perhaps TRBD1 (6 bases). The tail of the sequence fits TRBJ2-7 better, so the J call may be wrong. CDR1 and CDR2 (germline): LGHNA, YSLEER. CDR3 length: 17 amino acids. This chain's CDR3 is CASSRTIEAGEGYEQYF. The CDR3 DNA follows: TGCGCCAGCAGCCGGACAATAGAGGCAGGGGAAGGGTACGAGCAGTACTTC.

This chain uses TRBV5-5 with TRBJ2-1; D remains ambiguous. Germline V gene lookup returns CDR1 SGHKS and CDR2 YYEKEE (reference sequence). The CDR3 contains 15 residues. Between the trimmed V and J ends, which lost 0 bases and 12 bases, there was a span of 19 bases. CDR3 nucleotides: TGTGCCAGCAGCTTGGGGGGTACTGGTGTTCCGTGGCAGTTCTTC. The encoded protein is CASSLGGTGVPWQFF.

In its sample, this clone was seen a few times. The CDR3 sequence: CASSMRRHDEAFF. The CDR3 DNA is TGTGCCAGTAGTATGAGAAGGCATGATGAAGCTTTCTTT. The rearrangement uses TRBV19 and TRBJ1-1; unclear D gene. The V gene lost 3 bases and the J gene lost 7 bases, with 12 bases spanning the gap. Germline loops: CDR1 LNHDA, CDR2 SQIVND (reference sequence). The CDR3 runs to 13 residues.

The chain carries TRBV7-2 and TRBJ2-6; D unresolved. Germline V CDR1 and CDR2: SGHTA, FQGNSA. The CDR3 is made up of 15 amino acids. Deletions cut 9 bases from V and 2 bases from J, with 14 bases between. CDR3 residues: CASMRIIPGANVLTF. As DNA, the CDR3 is TGTGCCAGTATGAGGATTATCCCTGGGGCCAACGTCCTGACTTTC.

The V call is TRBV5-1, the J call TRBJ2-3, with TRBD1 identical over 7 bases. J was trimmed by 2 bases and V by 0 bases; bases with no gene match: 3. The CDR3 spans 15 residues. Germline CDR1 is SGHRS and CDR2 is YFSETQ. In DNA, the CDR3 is TGCGCCAGCAGCTTGGAAAGGGGGCCCACAGATACGCAGTATTTT. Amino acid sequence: CASSLERGPTDTQYF.

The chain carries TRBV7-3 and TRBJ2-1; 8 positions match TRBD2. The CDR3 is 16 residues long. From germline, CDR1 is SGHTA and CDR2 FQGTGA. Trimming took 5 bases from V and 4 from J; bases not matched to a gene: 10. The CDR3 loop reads CASSAVRGGVYNEQFF. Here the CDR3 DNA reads TGTGCCAGCAGCGCAGTCCGGGGGGGCGTATACAATGAGCAGTTCTTC.

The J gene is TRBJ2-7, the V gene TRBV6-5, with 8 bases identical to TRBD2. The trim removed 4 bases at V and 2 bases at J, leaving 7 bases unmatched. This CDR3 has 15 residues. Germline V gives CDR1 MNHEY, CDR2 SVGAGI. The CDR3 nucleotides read TGTGCCAGCAGTTCCTTCGGGGGGGGTACCTACGAGCAGTACTTC. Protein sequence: CASSSFGGGTYEQYF.

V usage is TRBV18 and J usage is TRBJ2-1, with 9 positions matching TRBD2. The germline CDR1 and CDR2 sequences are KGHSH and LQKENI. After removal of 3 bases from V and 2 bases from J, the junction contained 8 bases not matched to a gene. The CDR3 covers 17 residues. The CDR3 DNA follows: TGTGCCAGCTCACCCCCGGGTAGCGGGGGCACCTACAATGAGCAGTTCTTC. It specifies CASSPPGSGGTYNEQFF.